This TCR beta chain appears in the sequencing data of a study of identical twins. Findings and caveats of the study: Twin sharing of out-of-frame TCR alpha was underestimated by models in monozygotic pairs. Beta clonotypes that were abundant in cord blood contained fewer insertions, a pattern absent from memory repertoires. For zero-insertion analyses, partial confounding could come from invariant MAIT and iNKT cells.

In its sample, this clonotype was seen a few times. Its cognate antigen is unknown. There are 14 residues in the CDR3. Germline lookup yields CDR1 SGHTA and CDR2 FQGNSA. With 5 bases removed from V and 5 bases from J, the gap between germline ends came to 15 bases. TCRdb re-called the 5' RACE reads through MiXCR, storing one row per CDR3 protein. The profile covers 1.5 million to 2 million distinct CDR3 sequences, with about 31% appearing a single time and less than 0.35% taken by the ten largest. The sequence came from a newborn girl in good health. This chain connects TRBV7-2 to TRBJ1-2; a weak D match, TRBD1 (5 bases). Material: cord blood. CDR3 coding DNA: TGTGCCAGCAGCCCAGGGAGCGCAGCTTATGGCTACACCTTC. Translation gives CASSPGSAAYGYTF.